This TCR beta chain was identified in a study of shared clonotypes between healthy human individuals. Broader study findings: Unshared clonotypes carried lower generation probabilities than those common to all four donors.

Germline V gene lookup returns CDR1 SGHNT and CDR2 YYREEE (reference sequence). The CDR3 covers 16 residues. Trimming removed 0 bases from V and 5 bases from J; junction bases left unmatched: 7. This was a deep-level run. Some clones are missing from TCRdb's copy, which holds only in-frame ones; the method was immunoSEQ multiplex PCR. The sample shows 2.5 million or so clones, more than 90% of them seen only once. CD4+ cells were split into CD45RA+ naive and CD45RA-negative memory subsets. Remarks on this clone: The antigen is unknown.

This TCR came from a man between 18 and 35 years old in good health. The specimen was naive CD4+ T cells sorted from blood. Subset here: CD45RA+ positively selected. The genes are TRBV5-4 and TRBJ2-7, with 11 bases matching TRBD1. The CDR3 is CASSLGRDRGIHEQYF. Here the CDR3 DNA reads TGTGCCAGCAGCTTGGGGAGGGACAGGGGGATTCACGAGCAGTACTTC.